The clone carrying this TCR beta chain was recorded a few times. As yet, its antigen is unknown. This sample was included in a study of T cell repertoires in cytomegalovirus infection. Study-level background: Public TCR beta signatures were indicative of both CMV infection and a matching HLA type. Study-wide findings and caveats: HLA-C-restricted CMV clonotypes gave the most frequent clonotype in two of eight donors. Carriers of CMV plus the relevant HLA were identified by cumulative public TCR beta family frequency.

The germline CDR1 and CDR2 sequences are MRHNA and SNTAGT. The CDR3 is made up of 14 amino acids. Unmatched junction bases numbered 0, after V lost 2 bases and J lost 4 bases. TCRdb fed the reads into MiXCR, producing one record per CDR3 protein. The sample lists approximately 140,000 distinct CDR3 sequences, roughly a quarter occurring once. V is TRBV6-4 and J is TRBJ2-3; 10 nucleotides match TRBD1. Material for sequencing was PBMCs, sequenced either directly or after in vitro stimulation (not recorded which). The TCR comes from a human donor in good health (CMV status not recorded). Some clones in this sample may be carry-over from other donors' samples. The CDR3 bases are TGTGCCAGCAGTGACGGACAGGGGGCAGATACGCAGTATTTT. The encoded protein is CASSDGQGADTQYF.